The 17 T cell receptor beta chains presented below share a single source sample, sequenced in a study of read filtering for tumor transcriptome and immune sequencing. From roughly 390 ng of RNA, a library with molecular barcoded alpha/delta and beta/gamma adaptors was made. Each CDR3 protein is one row after TCRdb ran MiXCR on the reads. The sample records about 14,000 distinct CDR3 sequences, approximately 20% being singletons. The sample comprised a population of CD138-negative cells sorted from bone marrow. These TCRs come from a donor aged 40 or over with multiple myeloma.

About this clonotype itself: Mismatch with germline at one junction end may stem from a read error. The chain recombines TRBV9 with TRBJ2-2; D is perhaps TRBD1 or TRBD2 (5 bases each). CDR1 and CDR2 (germline): SGDLS, YYNGEE. The CDR3 has 13 amino acids. The CDR3 here is CASSVEGFREPFF. The CDR3, as DNA: TGTGCCAGCAGCGTAGAAGGATTCAGGGAGCCGTTTTTT. Supplemented by reference TRBV9 and TRBJ2-2, the full variable domain reads DSGVTQTPKHLITATGQRVTLRCSPRSGDLSVYWYQQSLDQGLQFLIQYYNGEERAKGNILERFSAQQFPDLHSELNLSSLELGDSALYFCASSVEGFREPFFGEGSRLTVL.

This clonotype was seen a few times. A much larger clone differs from this one at a single base, so this may be a read error. The chain links TRBV18 to TRBJ2-1; TRBD2 agrees at 9 bases. The CDR3 consists of 16 residues. CDR1 and CDR2 from the germline V gene are KGHSH and LQKENI. CDR3 DNA: TGTGCCAGCTCACCTGGACTAGCGAGCTCCTACAATGGGCAGTTCTTC. This gives the protein CASSPGLASSYNGQFF.

This clonotype was counted at least ten times. V is TRBV5-1 and J is TRBJ1-1; a weak D match, TRBD1 (6 bases). The V gene's germline CDR1 is SGHRS and CDR2 YFSETQ. The CDR3 is made up of 13 amino acids. V shed 3 bases and J shed 4 bases, with 10 bases lying between them. This CDR3 is CASSWGQGTEAFF. The CDR3 DNA reads TGCGCCAGCAGCTGGGGGCAGGGCACTGAAGCTTTCTTT. The full variable domain, completed using reference TRBV5-1 and TRBJ1-1, is KAGVTQTPRYLIKTRGQQVTLSCSPISGHRSVSWYQQTPGQGLQFLFEYFSETQRNKGNFPGRFSGRQFSNSRSEMNVSTLELGDSALYLCASSWGQGTEAFFGQGTRLTVV.

Remarks on this clonotype: This may stem from a read error, because a much larger clone lies one nucleotide away. This sequence joins TRBV12-3 or TRBV12-4 and TRBJ2-2; D is perhaps TRBD2 (5 bases). This CDR3 contains 13 residues. The CDR3 loop is CASRNSEAGELLF. The DNA of the CDR3 is TGTGCCAGCAGAAATTCGGAAGCCGGGGAGCTGCTTTTT.

About this clonotype itself: This may stem from a read error, because a much larger clone lies one nucleotide away. V gene TRBV6-6 combines with J gene TRBJ2-2, with a possible D match to TRBD2 (6 bases). Germline assignment: CDR1 MNHNY and CDR2 SVGAGI (reference sequence). The CDR3 spans 12 residues. The CDR3, as DNA: TGTGCCAGCAGTCCGACAGCCGGGGGGCTGTTTTTT. This translates into CASSPTAGGLFF.

Only a few counts were recorded for this clonotype. The chain links TRBV2 to TRBJ2-3; D possibly corresponds to TRBD2 (6 bases). The V gene's germline CDR1 is SNHLY and CDR2 FYNNEI. The CDR3 consists of 14 residues. Trimming left V 2 bases short and J 6 bases short, with 12 bases between. The CDR3 DNA is TGTGCCAGCAGTGAATCCTCTAGCGTGGATACGCAGTATTTT. Amino acid sequence: CASSESSSVDTQYF.

This clonotype came up many times. This chain connects TRBV11-2 to TRBJ2-7; D remains ambiguous. The CDR3 has 11 amino acids. Germline V lookup: CDR1 SGHAT, CDR2 FQNNGV. Between the trimmed V and J ends, which lost 4 bases and 9 bases, there was a span of 10 bases. As DNA, the CDR3 is TGTGCCAGCAGCTATCAGGTGATGCAGTACTTC. It translates to CASSYQVMQYF.

V and J are TRBV6-1 and TRBJ1-5, with TRBD1 as a possible D gene (5 bases). Trimming left V 5 bases short and J 0 bases short, with 17 bases between. The germline V gene has CDR1 MNHNS and CDR2 SASEGT. This CDR3 is built from 17 residues. The CDR3 sequence is CASSYSAGGHSNQPQHF. The CDR3 DNA reads TGTGCCAGCAGTTACTCAGCGGGCGGACATAGCAATCAGCCCCAGCATTTT.

The sample holds many counts of this clonotype. The V and J genes are TRBV12-3 or TRBV12-4 and TRBJ1-1; D call uncertain. CDR3 length equals 13 residues. Trimming cost V 3 bases and J 4 bases, with 9 bases left between them. The CDR3 nucleotides read TGTGCCAGCAGTTTTGGGGAGGCCACTGAAGCTTTCTTT. This gives the protein CASSFGEATEAFF.

This clonotype was counted a few times. The J gene is TRBJ2-3, the V gene TRBV20-1; D remains unclear. Germline values: CDR1 DFQATT, CDR2 SNEGSKA (reference sequence). The CDR3 has 13 residues. Trimming stripped 3 bases from V and 2 bases from J, with 9 bases between. The CDR3: CSASYGLTDTQYF. CDR3 DNA: TGCAGTGCTAGTTATGGGCTCACAGATACGCAGTATTTT.

This clonotype was counted ten times or more. The chain joins TRBV6-1 to TRBJ2-2; TRBD1 matches 7 bases. Germline-derived CDR1 and CDR2 are MNHNS and SASEGT. The CDR3 length is 15 residues. The trim removed 1 base at V and 1 base at J, leaving 0 bases unmatched. CDR3 in DNA: TGTGCCAGCAGTGAAGACAGGGGGAACACCGGGGAGCTGTTTTTT. The encoded protein is CASSEDRGNTGELFF.

This clonotype was observed a handful of times. Here the CDR3 DNA reads TGTGCCAGCAGTGAAGTTCTCTCGTACACAGATACGCAGTATTTT. Translation gives CASSEVLSYTDTQYF. The chain recombines TRBV6-1 with TRBJ2-3; D not certain. V was cut by 1 base and J by 2 bases, with 10 bases left in between. CDR1 and CDR2 (germline): MNHNS, SASEGT. The CDR3 has 15 amino acids.

This clonotype showed up just once. V and J are TRBV28 and TRBJ2-5; the match to TRBD2 covers 11 bases. This CDR3 comprises 14 residues. Per the germline V gene, CDR1 is MDHEN and CDR2 is SYDVKM. V lost 8 bases to trimming and J lost 6 bases; unmatched junction nucleotides: 8. CDR3 loop: CASWASGGLKTQYF. DNA for the CDR3: TGTGCCAGCTGGGCTAGCGGGGGGTTAAAGACCCAGTACTTC.

As concerns this clonotype: This clone may be a read error of a much larger clone one base away. The V call is TRBV10-3, the J call TRBJ1-1, with 9 positions matching TRBD1. This CDR3 contains 16 residues. The germline gives CDR1 ENHRY, CDR2 SYGVKD. With 6 bases clipped from V and 0 bases from J, the junction kept 8 bases outside the gene matches. CDR3 sequence (DNA): TGTGCCATCAGCCCGGCACAGGGGGCTGTGAACACTGAAGCTTTCTTT. Protein sequence: CAISPAQGAVNTEAFF.

In regard to this clonotype: This may arise from a read error, as a much more abundant clone is one base away. V is TRBV11-2 and J is TRBJ1-2; D not certain. The CDR3 has 15 residues. V was shortened by 5 bases and J by 5 bases, with 18 bases between the two germline ends. Germline CDR1 and CDR2: SGHAT and FQNNGV. This CDR3 is CASSPEQTTPYGYTF. DNA of the CDR3: TGTGCCAGCAGCCCCGAGCAGACCACCCCTTATGGCTACACCTTC.

This clonotype was seen ten or more times. The J gene is TRBJ2-6, the V gene TRBV6-5; D call uncertain. The V end lost 0 bases, the J end lost 0 bases, and 0 bases lay between the germline ends. Looked up from germline, CDR1 is MNHEY and CDR2 is SVGAGI. This CDR3 contains 14 residues. CDR3 protein: CASSYSSGANVLTF. As DNA, the CDR3 is TGTGCCAGCAGTTACTCCTCTGGGGCCAACGTCCTGACTTTC.

J is TRBJ1-2 and V is TRBV6-1; D remains ambiguous. Germline V lookup: CDR1 MNHNS, CDR2 SASEGT. This CDR3 has 13 amino acids. Trimming pared 9 bases from V and 8 bases from J, leaving 19 bases between. In DNA, the CDR3 is TGTGCCAGTTCCGGGAATGGGGTCGAGGGCTACACCTTC. Its translation: CASSGNGVEGYTF.